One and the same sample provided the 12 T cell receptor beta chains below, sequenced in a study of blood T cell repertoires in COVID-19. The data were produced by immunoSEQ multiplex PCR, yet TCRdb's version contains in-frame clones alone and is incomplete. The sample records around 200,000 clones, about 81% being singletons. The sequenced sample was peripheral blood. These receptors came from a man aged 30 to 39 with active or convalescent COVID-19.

The CDR3 here is CASSLSGPAGSPLHF. CDR3 DNA sequence: TGTGCCAGCAGTTTATCGGGACCCGCGGGGTCACCCCTCCACTTT. The J gene is TRBJ1-6, the V gene TRBV27; a weak D match, TRBD1 (5 bases). Germline V gene sequence: CDR1 MNHEY, CDR2 SMNVEV (reference sequence). V was trimmed by 0 bases and J by 10 bases, leaving 13 bases between them. This CDR3 region has 15 residues.

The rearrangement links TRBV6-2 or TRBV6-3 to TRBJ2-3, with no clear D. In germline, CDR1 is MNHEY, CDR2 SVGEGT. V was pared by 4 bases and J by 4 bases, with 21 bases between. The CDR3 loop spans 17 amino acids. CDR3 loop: CASSSAQNRLGADTQYF. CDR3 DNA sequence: TGTGCCAGCAGTTCAGCTCAGAACCGCTTGGGCGCAGATACGCAGTATTTT.

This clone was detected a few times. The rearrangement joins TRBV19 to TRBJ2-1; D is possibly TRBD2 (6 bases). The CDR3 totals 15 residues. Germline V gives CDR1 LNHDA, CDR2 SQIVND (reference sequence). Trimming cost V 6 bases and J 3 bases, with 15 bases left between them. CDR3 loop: CASSIAGNGYNEQFF. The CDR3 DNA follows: TGTGCCAGTAGCATCGCGGGAAATGGCTACAATGAGCAGTTCTTC.

CDR3 amino acids: CASSPSGPSSYEQYF. Here the CDR3 DNA reads TGTGCCAGCTCACCGAGCGGGCCAAGCTCCTACGAGCAGTACTTC. The rearrangement links TRBV18 to TRBJ2-7; TRBD2 is a possible D gene (6 bases). V lost 3 bases and J lost 0, with 12 bases in between. Germline V lookup: CDR1 KGHSH, CDR2 LQKENI. CDR3 length: 15 amino acids. Full variable domain (outside the CDR3, taken from reference TRBV18 and TRBJ2-7): NAGVMQNPRHLVRRRGQEARLRCSPMKGHSHVYWYRQLPEEGLKFMVYLQKENIIDESGMPKERFSAEFPKEGPSILRIQQVVRGDSAAYFCASSPSGPSSYEQYFGPGTRLTVT.

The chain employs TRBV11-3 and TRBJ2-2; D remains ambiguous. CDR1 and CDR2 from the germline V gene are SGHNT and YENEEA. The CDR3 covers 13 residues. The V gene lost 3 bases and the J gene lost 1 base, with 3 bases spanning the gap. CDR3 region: CASSFQNTGELFF. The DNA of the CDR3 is TGTGCCAGCAGCTTCCAGAACACCGGGGAGCTGTTTTTT.

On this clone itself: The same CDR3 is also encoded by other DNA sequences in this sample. CDR3 bases: TGTGCCAGCAGAGGGGTTGGTGAAAAACTGTTTTTT. Translated: CASRGVGEKLFF. The V gene is TRBV6-5, the J gene TRBJ1-4; D is possibly TRBD1 (5 bases). V gave up 6 bases and J gave up 7 bases, with 9 bases separating them. The CDR3 is 12 amino acids. Germline-derived CDR1 and CDR2 are MNHEY and SVGAGI.

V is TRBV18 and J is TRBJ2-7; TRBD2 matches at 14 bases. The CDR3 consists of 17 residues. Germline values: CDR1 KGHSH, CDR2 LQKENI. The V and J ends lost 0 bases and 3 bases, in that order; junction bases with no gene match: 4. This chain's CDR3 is CASSPPGTSGSLYEQYF. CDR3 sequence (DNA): TGTGCCAGCTCACCACCGGGGACTAGCGGGAGCCTCTACGAGCAGTACTTC.

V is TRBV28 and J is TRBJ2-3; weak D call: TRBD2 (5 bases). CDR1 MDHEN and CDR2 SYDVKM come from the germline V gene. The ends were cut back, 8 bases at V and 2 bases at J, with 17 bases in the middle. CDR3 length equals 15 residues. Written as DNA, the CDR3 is TGTGCCAGCCTATCCGAGGGTCCCCTCACAGATACGCAGTATTTT. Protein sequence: CASLSEGPLTDTQYF.

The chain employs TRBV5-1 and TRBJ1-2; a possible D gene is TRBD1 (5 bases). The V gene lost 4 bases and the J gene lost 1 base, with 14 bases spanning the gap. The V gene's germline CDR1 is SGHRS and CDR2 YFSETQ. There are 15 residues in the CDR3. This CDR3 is CASSLGGADNYGYTF. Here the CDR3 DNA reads TGCGCCAGCAGCCTCGGGGGAGCCGATAACTATGGCTACACCTTC.

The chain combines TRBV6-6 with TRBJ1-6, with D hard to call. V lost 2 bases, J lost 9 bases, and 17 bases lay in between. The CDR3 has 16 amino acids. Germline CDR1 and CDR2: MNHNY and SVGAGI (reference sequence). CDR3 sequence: CASSYGREGSPSPLHF. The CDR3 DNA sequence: TGTGCCAGCAGTTACGGGCGAGAGGGAAGCCCTTCACCCCTCCACTTT.

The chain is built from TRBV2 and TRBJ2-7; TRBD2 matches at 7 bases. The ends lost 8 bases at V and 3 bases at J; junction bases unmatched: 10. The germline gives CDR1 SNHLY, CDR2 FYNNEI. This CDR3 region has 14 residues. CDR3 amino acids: CASRTPAGNYEQYF. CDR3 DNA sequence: TGTGCCAGCCGCACACCAGCGGGAAACTACGAGCAGTACTTC.

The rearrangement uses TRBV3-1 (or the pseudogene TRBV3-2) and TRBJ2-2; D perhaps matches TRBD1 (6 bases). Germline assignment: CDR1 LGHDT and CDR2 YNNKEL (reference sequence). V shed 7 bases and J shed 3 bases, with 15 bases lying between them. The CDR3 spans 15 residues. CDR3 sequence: CASTPGTRDTGELFF. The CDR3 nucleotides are TGTGCCAGCACCCCAGGGACAAGGGACACCGGGGAGCTGTTTTTT.